This T cell receptor (beta chain) came from a study of PD-L1 blockade in urothelial cancer. Study summary: In about 2014 therapy began: atezolizumab 1,200 mg intravenously every 3 weeks. Bladder-origin urothelial cancer in males covered about 90% of the roughly 30 patients. Specimens of blood held a median count of approximately 150,000 T cells.

TCRdb's table, derived via immunoSEQ multiplex PCR, lists solely in-frame clones and lacks some. Of around 21,000 clones listed, roughly four fifths are singletons. Trimming removed 4 bases from V and 4 bases from J; junction bases left unmatched: 6. The CDR3 consists of 16 residues. CDR1 is SGHNT, CDR2 YYREEE, per germline (reference sequence). The time point here: peripheral blood 6 weeks after treatment start. This material consisted of PBMCs, taken around atezolizumab (anti-PD-L1) treatment. This sequence originates from a man in his forties or fifties with urothelial cancer. The chain uses TRBV5-4 and TRBJ2-5, with TRBD2 matching over 14 bases. CDR3 residues: CASSPRLAGGGETQYF. CDR3 nucleotide sequence: TGTGCCAGCAGCCCTCGACTAGCGGGGGGGGGAGAGACCCAGTACTTC.